Listed below are T cell receptor beta chains from one sample, sequenced in a study of shared clonotypes between healthy human individuals. Sequenced by immunoSEQ multiplex PCR; TCRdb stores in-frame clones only, minus some. Of some 2,400,000 clones detected, approximately 96% appear once; the ten largest clones hold roughly 0.13%. The material sequenced was naive CD4+ T cells sorted from blood. The source of these receptors is a young man in good health. Each CDR3 is given with its conserved first and last residue. The D gene is left open where the match is weak. The size entry is marked missing in some rows and otherwise reads once, few, many or a size class.

CDR3aa: CASSEATGSGDYEQYF; CDR3nt: TGTGCCAGCAGTGAAGCGACGGGTAGCGGGGACTACGAGCAGTACTTC; v_gene: TRBV2; abundance: NA; j_gene: TRBJ2-7; d_gene: TRBD2
CDR3aa: CASNPQTGTYNNEQFF; CDR3nt: TGTGCCAGCAACCCCCAAACCGGGACTTATAACAATGAGCAGTTCTTC; v_gene: TRBV11-2; abundance: NA; j_gene: TRBJ2-1; d_gene: NA
CDR3aa: CASSLTGQGTDTQYF; CDR3nt: TGTGCCAGCAGTTTAACAGGGCAGGGGACAGATACGCAGTATTTT; v_gene: TRBV6-5; abundance: NA; j_gene: TRBJ2-3; d_gene: NA
CDR3aa: CASSQVGYNSPLHF; CDR3nt: TGTGCCAGCAGCCAGGTCGGCTATAATTCACCCCTCCACTTT; v_gene: TRBV14; abundance: NA; j_gene: TRBJ1-6; d_gene: NA
CDR3aa: CASSLDWGTQYF; CDR3nt: TGTGCCAGCAGCTTAGATTGGGGGACCCAGTACTTC; v_gene: TRBV7-6; abundance: NA; j_gene: TRBJ2-5; d_gene: NA
CDR3aa: CASSVAQGYTEAFF; CDR3nt: TGTGCCAGCAGCGTAGCTCAGGGATACACTGAAGCTTTCTTT; v_gene: TRBV9; abundance: NA; j_gene: TRBJ1-1; d_gene: NA
CDR3aa: CSSLAGASYNEQFF; CDR3nt: TGCAGCTCGCTAGCGGGGGCCTCCTACAATGAGCAGTTCTTC; v_gene: TRBV29-1; abundance: NA; j_gene: TRBJ2-1; d_gene: TRBD2
CDR3aa: CASSLSLGDSNNEQFF; CDR3nt: TGTGCCAGCAGCTTAAGTTTAGGGGACTCGAACAATGAGCAGTTCTTC; v_gene: TRBV7-9; abundance: NA; j_gene: TRBJ2-1; d_gene: NA
CDR3aa: CASSLTGTGAYEQYF; CDR3nt: TGCGCCAGCAGCTTAACCGGGACAGGGGCCTACGAGCAGTACTTC; v_gene: TRBV5-1; abundance: NA; j_gene: TRBJ2-7; d_gene: TRBD1
CDR3aa: CASSADHVSRQYF; CDR3nt: TGTGCCAGCAGCGCGGACCATGTGAGTAGGCAGTACTTC; v_gene: TRBV9; abundance: NA; j_gene: TRBJ2-7; d_gene: NA
CDR3aa: CASSVDRQGRGYYGYTF; CDR3nt: TGTGCCAGCAGCGTAGATCGGCAGGGGCGCGGGTACTATGGCTACACCTTC; v_gene: TRBV9; abundance: NA; j_gene: TRBJ1-2; d_gene: NA
CDR3aa: CASSYGSTAKETQYF; CDR3nt: TGTGCCAGCAGTTACGGATCGACAGCTAAAGAGACCCAGTACTTC; v_gene: TRBV6-5; abundance: NA; j_gene: TRBJ2-5; d_gene: NA
CDR3aa: CASSGGQGYGYTF; CDR3nt: TGTGCCAGCAGCGGGGGACAGGGGTATGGCTACACCTTC; v_gene: TRBV5-4; abundance: NA; j_gene: TRBJ1-2; d_gene: TRBD1
CDR3aa: CASSDWRLDTGELFF; CDR3nt: TGTGCCAGCAGTGATTGGAGGTTGGACACCGGGGAGTTGTTTTTT; v_gene: TRBV6-1; abundance: NA; j_gene: TRBJ2-2; d_gene: NA
CDR3aa: CASSFGTGVNQPQHF; CDR3nt: TGTGCCAGCAGCTTTGGGACAGGGGTGAATCAGCCCCAGCATTTT; v_gene: TRBV7-2; abundance: NA; j_gene: TRBJ1-5; d_gene: TRBD1
CDR3aa: CAIRPGLAGGTTDTQYF; CDR3nt: TGTGCCATCAGGCCTGGACTAGCAGGGGGGACCACAGATACGCAGTATTTT; v_gene: TRBV10-3; abundance: NA; j_gene: TRBJ2-3; d_gene: NA
CDR3aa: CAWSNQGGVGTQYF; CDR3nt: TGTGCCTGGAGTAATCAAGGCGGAGTAGGTACGCAGTATTTT; v_gene: TRBV30; abundance: NA; j_gene: TRBJ2-3; d_gene: NA
CDR3aa: CASSVGSPSSYNSPLHF; CDR3nt: TGTGCCAGCAGCGTAGGCTCGCCGAGCTCCTATAATTCACCCCTCCACTTT; v_gene: TRBV9; abundance: once; j_gene: TRBJ1-6; d_gene: NA
CDR3aa: CASSPDRGRNTEAFF; CDR3nt: TGCGCCAGCAGCCCGGACAGGGGGCGGAACACTGAAGCTTTCTTT; v_gene: TRBV5-1; abundance: NA; j_gene: TRBJ1-1; d_gene: TRBD1
CDR3aa: CASSPIDRLNYGYTF; CDR3nt: TGTGCCAGCAGCCCAATTGACAGACTTAACTATGGCTACACCTTC; v_gene: TRBV7-6; abundance: NA; j_gene: TRBJ1-2; d_gene: NA
CDR3aa: CASSSGTGGEEKLFF; CDR3nt: TGTGCCAGCAGTTCCGGGACAGGGGGGGAAGAAAAACTGTTTTTT; v_gene: TRBV5-4; abundance: NA; j_gene: TRBJ1-4; d_gene: TRBD1
CDR3aa: CASSYRTSGAYEQYF; CDR3nt: TGTGCCAGCAGTTACAGGACTAGCGGAGCATACGAGCAGTACTTC; v_gene: TRBV6-5; abundance: NA; j_gene: TRBJ2-7; d_gene: TRBD2
CDR3aa: CASSLGDRPTDTQYF; CDR3nt: TGCGCCAGCAGCTTAGGTGACAGGCCCACAGATACGCAGTATTTT; v_gene: TRBV5-1; abundance: NA; j_gene: TRBJ2-3; d_gene: NA
CDR3aa: CASSEDEREQYF; CDR3nt: TGTGCCAGCAGTGAAGATGAACGCGAGCAGTACTTC; v_gene: TRBV6-1; abundance: NA; j_gene: TRBJ2-7; d_gene: NA
CDR3aa: CASSLSGAGELFF; CDR3nt: TGTGCCAGCAGCTTAAGCGGGGCCGGGGAGCTGTTTTTT; v_gene: TRBV7-2; abundance: NA; j_gene: TRBJ2-2; d_gene: TRBD2
CDR3aa: CASSELFGGNLGELFF; CDR3nt: TGTGCCAGCAGTGAACTGTTTGGCGGGAACCTCGGGGAGCTGTTTTTT; v_gene: TRBV6-1; abundance: NA; j_gene: TRBJ2-2; d_gene: NA
CDR3aa: CASIPGGRAGELFF; CDR3nt: TGTGCCAGTATCCCCGGGGGCAGGGCCGGGGAGCTGTTTTTT; v_gene: TRBV19; abundance: NA; j_gene: TRBJ2-2; d_gene: NA
CDR3aa: CASSGERGGSETQYF; CDR3nt: TGTGCCAGCAGTGGGGAGCGGGGGGGGTCAGAGACCCAGTACTTC; v_gene: TRBV2; abundance: NA; j_gene: TRBJ2-5; d_gene: TRBD2
CDR3aa: CASSSTGVDEKLFF; CDR3nt: TGTGCCAGCAGCTCGACAGGGGTCGATGAAAAACTGTTTTTT; v_gene: TRBV5-6; abundance: NA; j_gene: TRBJ1-4; d_gene: TRBD1
CDR3aa: CASSLEGVSNQPQHF; CDR3nt: TGTGCCAGCAGCTTGGAGGGTGTTAGCAATCAGCCCCAGCATTTT; v_gene: TRBV5-6; abundance: NA; j_gene: TRBJ1-5; d_gene: NA
CDR3aa: CASSQDELGRTDTQYF; CDR3nt: TGTGCCAGCAGCCAAGATGAGTTGGGAAGGACAGATACGCAGTATTTT; v_gene: TRBV4-2; abundance: once; j_gene: TRBJ2-3; d_gene: NA
CDR3aa: CAWSHRDEQYF; CDR3nt: TGTGCCTGGAGTCACAGGGATGAGCAGTACTTC; v_gene: TRBV30; abundance: NA; j_gene: TRBJ2-7; d_gene: NA
CDR3aa: CASTLGDGVSSPLHF; CDR3nt: TGTGCCAGCACCCTCGGGGATGGGGTATCGTCACCCCTCCACTTT; v_gene: TRBV6-6; abundance: NA; j_gene: TRBJ1-6; d_gene: NA
CDR3aa: CASSSPGFTIYF; CDR3nt: TGTGCCAGCAGCTCTCCGGGGTTCACCATATATTTT; v_gene: TRBV5-6; abundance: NA; j_gene: TRBJ1-3; d_gene: NA
CDR3aa: CASSMSGANVLTF; CDR3nt: TGTGCCAGCAGCATGTCTGGGGCCAACGTCCTGACTTTC; v_gene: TRBV7-2; abundance: NA; j_gene: TRBJ2-6; d_gene: NA
CDR3aa: CASSLSGDEQFF; CDR3nt: TGTGCTAGCAGCTTAAGTGGGGATGAGCAGTTCTTC; v_gene: TRBV7-7; abundance: NA; j_gene: TRBJ2-1; d_gene: NA
CDR3aa: CASSSGLLSTDTQYF; CDR3nt: TGTGCCAGCAGCTCGGGACTCTTAAGCACAGATACGCAGTATTTT; v_gene: TRBV7-2; abundance: once; j_gene: TRBJ2-3; d_gene: NA
CDR3aa: CASSQGTGGGVVEKLFF; CDR3nt: TGCGCCAGCAGCCAAGGGACAGGGGGGGGTGTGGTTGAAAAACTGTTTTTT; v_gene: TRBV4-1; abundance: once; j_gene: TRBJ1-4; d_gene: TRBD1
CDR3aa: CASSWAGQASGNTIYF; CDR3nt: TGCGCCAGCAGCTGGGCTGGACAGGCCTCTGGAAACACCATATATTTT; v_gene: TRBV5-1; abundance: once; j_gene: TRBJ1-3; d_gene: TRBD1
CDR3aa: CASSGEAGGTDTQYF; CDR3nt: TGTGCCAGCAGTGGCGAGGCCGGAGGCACAGATACGCAGTATTTT; v_gene: TRBV2; abundance: NA; j_gene: TRBJ2-3; d_gene: NA
CDR3aa: CASSLSGDPTDTQYF; CDR3nt: TGCGCCAGCAGCCTTAGCGGGGACCCCACAGATACGCAGTATTTT; v_gene: TRBV5-1; abundance: NA; j_gene: TRBJ2-3; d_gene: TRBD2
CDR3aa: CASSPEPGPHQGSPLHF; CDR3nt: TGCGCCAGCAGCCCCGAACCAGGACCCCACCAAGGTTCACCCCTCCACTTT; v_gene: TRBV5-1; abundance: NA; j_gene: TRBJ1-6; d_gene: NA
CDR3aa: CASSTRRWGPGNEQFF; CDR3nt: TGTGCCAGCAGTACCAGGCGGTGGGGGCCAGGAAATGAGCAGTTCTTC; v_gene: TRBV2; abundance: NA; j_gene: TRBJ2-1; d_gene: NA
CDR3aa: CASSLSGQGGDTQYF; CDR3nt: TGCGCCAGCAGCTTGTCAGGACAGGGAGGAGATACGCAGTATTTT; v_gene: TRBV5-1; abundance: NA; j_gene: TRBJ2-3; d_gene: TRBD1
CDR3aa: CASRHSGDSKFF; CDR3nt: TGTGCCAGCAGACATAGCGGGGATTCGAAGTTCTTC; v_gene: TRBV6-1; abundance: once; j_gene: TRBJ2-1; d_gene: TRBD2